This T cell receptor (beta chain) derives from a study of T cells in Graves' hyperthyroidism and ophthalmopathy. Study findings and constraints: Most thyroid clonotypes with frequency above 0.001 were detected in blood.

This clonotype showed up just a few times. Its antigen is unknown. The junction departs from germline at one end; a sequencing error may be responsible. Regions amplified from RNA transcripts were the TCR beta CDR3 regions. With the HTBI primer set, the TCR CDR3 went through a first round of RT-PCR. TCRdb processed the multiplex PCR reads anew with MiXCR; each CDR3 protein has one entry. The sample has a few hundred thousand distinct CDR3 sequences; 21% are singletons. In germline, CDR1 is SGHAT, CDR2 FQNNGV. The CDR3 totals 14 residues. Patients between 18 and 65 years old had hyperthyroidism, newly diagnosed and lasting under 2 months. Using around 10 ml of fresh peripheral blood, PBMCs were prepared.

The sample taken for sequencing was blood. The rearrangement joins TRBV11-2 to TRBJ1-2, with unresolved D. The origin of this receptor is a woman aged 45-59 years with Graves' hyperthyroidism. The CDR3 DNA sequence: TGTGCCAGCGATTACGGCGGCAGCCTAAATGGCCACACCTTC. This encodes CASDYGGSLNGHTF.